This T cell receptor beta chain was captured in a study of blood T cell repertoires in COVID-19. Study details: The samples span acute and convalescent COVID-19 from the United States, Italy and Spain. T cells, B-cell-depleted T cells, or PBMCs supplied cDNA or gDNA.

In the source study's methods: Amplification from reference gene primers served as the basis for estimated nucleated cell counts. Assay used: immunoSEQ multiplex PCR; TCRdb lists only in-frame clones, some missing. That table furnishes V, J and clone size, whereas the DNA furnished D and trimming. This sample has under 250,000 clones, with around 86% found just once. Germline CDR1 LNHDA, CDR2 SQIVND (reference sequence). This CDR3 has 15 amino acids. Trimming cost V 1 base and J 0 bases, with 7 bases left between them. This clonotype originated in a woman aged 70-85 years with active or convalescent COVID-19. The V and J genes are TRBV19 and TRBJ1-3; D is ambiguous. The sequenced sample consisted of peripheral blood. The CDR3 loop reads CASSIAHSSGNTIYF. CDR3 coding DNA: TGTGCCAGTAGTATAGCCCACAGCTCTGGAAACACCATATATTTT.